The following is a TCR beta chain sequence with its context. V lost 3 bases and J lost 3; bases outside the gene matches: 5. The germline V gene encodes CDR1 SNHLY and CDR2 FYNNEI. This CDR3 has 14 amino acids. The sample comes from a study of blood T cells in healthy people across ages. The authors ran a second PCR of about 6 to 12 cycles using a sample-barcoded 5' primer and a J-beta primer mix. TCRdb passed the 5' RACE reads through MiXCR, listing each CDR3 protein once. In the table there are around 1,000,000 distinct CDR3 sequences, approximately 26% of which are singletons. These data also featured in a second study, about T cells of mothers and their children.

This sequence was found in a girl aged 2-10 years in good health. The J gene is TRBJ2-7, the V gene TRBV2, with 7 bases matching TRBD1. The sequencing sample was made of blood. The CDR3 coding sequence is TGTGCCAGCAGTGACCCGGACAGGTACTACGAGCAGTACTTC. This encodes CASSDPDRYYEQYF.